This T cell receptor beta chain was sequenced for a study of blood T cell repertoires in COVID-19. Study details: COVID-19 samples from acute and convalescent phases originated in the United States, Italy and Spain. T cells, B-cell-depleted T cells, or PBMCs provided the cDNA or gDNA that served as material.

Germline V gene data show CDR1 as SGHVS and CDR2 as FQNEAQ. The V end lost 4 bases, the J end lost 2 bases, and 3 bases lay between the germline ends. The CDR3 is 12 residues long. Under the authors' procedure: Nucleated cell number was recorded as an estimate derived from reference gene primer amplification. Only in-frame clones appear in the TCRdb table, and some are missing; sequencing was by immunoSEQ multiplex PCR. The D gene and trimming were derived from the DNA, and the V and J assignments and clone size from that table. The table includes about 100,000 clones, around four fifths detected once.

V and J are TRBV7-8 and TRBJ2-1; D remains ambiguous. The sample was peripheral blood. This TCR was sampled from a woman in her seventies with acute or convalescent COVID-19. In DNA form, the CDR3 reads TGTGCCAGCAGCTCTCCCTACAATGAGCAGTTCTTC. This translates into CASSSPYNEQFF.